This TCR beta chain was recovered during a study of beta chain bispecific antibodies for T cell cancers (dated by TCRdb to 2020 to 2023). Some background on the complete study: After T cells from healthy donors were cocultured with bispecific antibodies and T cell leukemia lines, the researchers used TRBV sequencing of the cells that survived to measure how much each TRBV family was depleted. Jurkat cells expressed surface TRBV12 (TRBV12-3), and HPB-ALL cells expressed surface TRBV5-5.

Broader findings and caveats from the paper: Cross-reactivity of the anti-TRBV5-5 antibody with TRBV5-6 was attributed to high sequence similarity between the two genes. Each sequenced sample mixed leukemia cell line cells with normal T cells, and most targeted TRBV signal came from the leukemia cells rather than normal T cells.

T cells were expanded from blood mononuclear cells with anti-CD3 antibody OKT3 or CD3/CD28 Dynabeads for 3 to 4 days. The culture conditions for expanded T cells were RPMI 1640 plus 10% fetal bovine serum, recombinant human IL-2 (about 94 IU/ml) and IL-7 (about 5 ng/ml). Each coculture mixed roughly 50,000 target cells and roughly 50,000 normal T cells with bispecific antibody in approximately 93 ul and was incubated at 37 degrees C for around 16 hours. Each bispecific antibody was composed of two single-chain variable fragments, which were expressed in a single-chain diabody format with a His tag. Effector T cells came from healthy human donors; peripheral blood mononuclear cells were isolated from leukapheresis samples by Ficoll density gradient centrifugation. This clonotype was recorded at least ten times. The specificity of this receptor is unknown. Base quality data are lacking; no much larger clone is found one base away.

The libraries included unique molecular identifier barcodes, and the barcodes were used to quantify clonotypes. Qiagen AllPrep DNA/RNA Micro kits were used to isolate total RNA, and an Agilent TapeStation was used to check RNA quality. TCR beta libraries were constructed by 5' RACE, in which cDNA synthesis was followed by two PCR steps with TCR beta constant-region gene-specific primers. Sequencing of the TCR beta libraries was done on an Illumina MiSeq platform. Per the source publication's procedure: MIGEC, MiXCR and VDJtools were used for read processing. The frequency of each clonotype was calculated as the fraction of all unique molecular identifiers in the sample that belonged to that clonotype. Nonfunctional TRBV genes classified in IMGT as pseudogenes or open reading frames, such as TRBV1, TRBV12-1 and TRBV21, were excluded. TCRdb applied fastp at Q25 and MiXCR to the public reads, then kept only in-frame beta chains. Records with the same CDR3 protein are collapsed into one entry carrying the most frequent genes and DNA. The V and J calls were not made by the authors but by TCRdb's processing. The sample has about 18,000 distinct CDR3 sequences on record, about 2.2% of them singletons. 6.9% of the sample rests with the top ten.

Reading from cysteine to phenylalanine, the CDR3 counts 13 amino acids. Kept here is only the CDR3 DNA, which spans 39 bases and is read in frame from base 1. CDR1 WSHSY and CDR2 SAAADI were looked up in the germline V gene. The V end loses 2 bases and the J end loses 5 bases, and a stretch of 9 bases separates them. Rearrangement joined TRBV10-2 to TRBJ2-5, with TRBD1 tentatively as D gene (6 bases match). What was sequenced was healthy donor T cells cultured with leukemia cells. The sequence came from a human donor in good health. Some clones in this sample may be carry-over from other donors' samples. For the CDR3, the sequence is CASSEERGETQYF. The DNA is TGCGCCAGCAGTGAGGAAAGGGGGGAGACCCAGTACTTC.